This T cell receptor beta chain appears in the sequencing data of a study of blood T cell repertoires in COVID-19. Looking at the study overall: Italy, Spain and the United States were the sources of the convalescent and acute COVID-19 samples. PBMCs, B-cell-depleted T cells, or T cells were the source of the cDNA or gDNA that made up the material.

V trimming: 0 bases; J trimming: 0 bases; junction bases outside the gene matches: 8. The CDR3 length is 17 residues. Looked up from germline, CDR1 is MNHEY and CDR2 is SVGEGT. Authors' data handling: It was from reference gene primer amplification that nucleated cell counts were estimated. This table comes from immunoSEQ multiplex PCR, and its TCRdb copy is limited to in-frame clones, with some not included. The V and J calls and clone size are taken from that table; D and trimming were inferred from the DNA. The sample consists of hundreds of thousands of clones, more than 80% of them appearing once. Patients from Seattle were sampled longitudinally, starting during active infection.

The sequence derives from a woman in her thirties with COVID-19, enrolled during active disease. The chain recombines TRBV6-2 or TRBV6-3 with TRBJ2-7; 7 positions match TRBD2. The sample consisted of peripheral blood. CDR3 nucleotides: TGTGCCAGCAGTTACTCGAGGGAGGGAGGTTTCTCCTACGAGCAGTACTTC. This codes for CASSYSREGGFSYEQYF.